Listed here is a single T cell receptor beta chain. TCRdb keeps only in-frame clones here, not all; method: immunoSEQ multiplex PCR. The sample lists 490,000 or so clones, 79% occurring once. The entry originates in a study of shared clonotypes between healthy human individuals. V was cut by 5 bases and J by 8 bases, with 18 bases left in between. Germline lookup yields CDR1 SNHLY and CDR2 FYNNEI. CDR3 length equals 14 residues. Sequenced sample: PBMCs. The sequence derives from a woman between 35 and 50 years old in good health. Some clones in this sample may be carry-over from other donors' samples. The V call is TRBV2, the J call TRBJ1-2; tentative D call: TRBD1 (5 bases). CDR3 amino acids: CASSIRRDGVGYTF. In DNA, the CDR3 is TGTGCCAGCAGTATCCGGAGGGACGGAGTAGGCTACACCTTC.